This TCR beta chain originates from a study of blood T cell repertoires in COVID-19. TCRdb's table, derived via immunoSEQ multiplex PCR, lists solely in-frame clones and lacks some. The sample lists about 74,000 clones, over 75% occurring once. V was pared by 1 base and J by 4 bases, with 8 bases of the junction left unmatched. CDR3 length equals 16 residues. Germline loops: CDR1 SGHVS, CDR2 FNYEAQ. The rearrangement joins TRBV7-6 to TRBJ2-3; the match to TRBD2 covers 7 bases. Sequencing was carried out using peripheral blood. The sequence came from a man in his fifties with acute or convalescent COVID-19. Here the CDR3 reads CASSLEGGGSADTQYF. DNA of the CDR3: TGTGCCAGCAGCTTAGAGGGCGGGGGATCGGCAGATACGCAGTATTTT.